This TCR beta chain was profiled in a study of cytomegalovirus exposure and HLA in healthy donors. Primers included in the PCR were 60 Vbeta and 13 Jbeta primers. Assay used: immunoSEQ multiplex PCR; TCRdb lists only in-frame clones, some missing. The sample lists about 140,000 clones, about 78% occurring once. A remark on this clone: Its target is unknown.

Trimming at V came to 6 bases and at J to 1 base, leaving 5 bases not matched to a gene. CDR3 length equals 15 residues. Germline CDR1 is MNHEY and CDR2 is SMNVEV (reference sequence). Study-wide results and limits: Under 20,000 TCR beta sequences were associated with HLA alleles at 0.05 false discovery rate in a later analysis. Across HLA loci, a later analysis found differing TCR association rates, with DRB1 most and HLA-C fewest.

The V gene is TRBV27, the J gene TRBJ2-3, with 9 positions matching TRBD1. The receptor was isolated from a man aged 18 to 29 in good health and CMV-seronegative. The sample consisted of PBMCs. The CDR3 is CASSIGQGRTDTQYF. CDR3 in DNA: TGTGCCAGCAGCATAGGACAGGGGCGCACAGATACGCAGTATTTT.